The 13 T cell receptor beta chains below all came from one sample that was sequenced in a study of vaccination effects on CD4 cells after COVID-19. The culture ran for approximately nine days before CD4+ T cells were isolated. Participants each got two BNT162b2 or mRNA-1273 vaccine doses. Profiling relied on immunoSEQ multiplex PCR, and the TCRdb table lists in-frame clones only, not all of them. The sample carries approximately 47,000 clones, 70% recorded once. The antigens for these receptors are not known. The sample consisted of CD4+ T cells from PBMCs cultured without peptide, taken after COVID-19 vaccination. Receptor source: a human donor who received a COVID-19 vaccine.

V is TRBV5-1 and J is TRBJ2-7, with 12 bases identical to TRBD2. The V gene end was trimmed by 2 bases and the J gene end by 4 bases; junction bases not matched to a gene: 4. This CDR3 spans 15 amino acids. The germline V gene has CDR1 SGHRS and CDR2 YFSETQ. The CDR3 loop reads CASSLTGTSGYEQYF. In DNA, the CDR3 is TGCGCCAGCAGCTTAACCGGGACTAGCGGGTACGAGCAGTACTTC.

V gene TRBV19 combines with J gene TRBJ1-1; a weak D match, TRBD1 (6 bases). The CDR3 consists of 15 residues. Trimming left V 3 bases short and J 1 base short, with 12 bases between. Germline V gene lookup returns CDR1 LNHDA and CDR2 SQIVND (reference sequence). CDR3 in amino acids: CASSITGQPNTEAFF. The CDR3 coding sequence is TGTGCCAGTAGTATCACGGGACAACCGAACACTGAAGCTTTCTTT.

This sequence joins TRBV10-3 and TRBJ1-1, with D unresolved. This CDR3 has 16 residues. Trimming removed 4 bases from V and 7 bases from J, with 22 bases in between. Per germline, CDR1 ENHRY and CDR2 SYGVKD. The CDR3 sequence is CAISGPKHGNRREAFF. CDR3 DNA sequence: TGTGCCATCAGTGGCCCGAAGCACGGCAACCGGCGTGAAGCTTTCTTT.

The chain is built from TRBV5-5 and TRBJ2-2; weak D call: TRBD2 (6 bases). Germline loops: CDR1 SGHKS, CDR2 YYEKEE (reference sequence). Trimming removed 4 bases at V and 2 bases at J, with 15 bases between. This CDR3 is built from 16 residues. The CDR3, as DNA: TGTGCCAGCAGCCCCCTAGGCGGGGTAAACACCGGGGAGCTGTTTTTT. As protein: CASSPLGGVNTGELFF.

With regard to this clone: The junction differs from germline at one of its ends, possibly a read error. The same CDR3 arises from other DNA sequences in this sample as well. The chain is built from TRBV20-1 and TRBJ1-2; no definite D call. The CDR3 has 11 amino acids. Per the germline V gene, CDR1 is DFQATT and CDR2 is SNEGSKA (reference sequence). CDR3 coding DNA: TGCAGTGCCAGAGCGGGTTATGGCTACACCTTC. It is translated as CSARAGYGYTF.

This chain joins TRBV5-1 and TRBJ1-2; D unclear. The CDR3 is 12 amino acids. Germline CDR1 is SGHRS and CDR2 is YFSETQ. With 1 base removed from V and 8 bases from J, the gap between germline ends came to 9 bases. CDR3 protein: CASSLPGYGYTF. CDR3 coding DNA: TGCGCCAGCAGCTTGCCGGGCTACGGCTACACCTTC. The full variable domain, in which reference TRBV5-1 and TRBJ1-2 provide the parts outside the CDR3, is KAGVTQTPRYLIKTRGQQVTLSCSPISGHRSVSWYQQTPGQGLQFLFEYFSETQRNKGNFPGRFSGRQFSNSRSEMNVSTLELGDSALYLCASSLPGYGYTFGSGTRLTVV.

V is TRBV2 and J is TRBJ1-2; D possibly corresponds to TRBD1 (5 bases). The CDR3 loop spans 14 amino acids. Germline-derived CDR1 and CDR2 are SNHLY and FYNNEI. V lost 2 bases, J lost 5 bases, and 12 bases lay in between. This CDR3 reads CASSETGIGYGYTF. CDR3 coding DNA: TGTGCCAGCAGTGAAACAGGCATCGGGTATGGCTACACCTTC.

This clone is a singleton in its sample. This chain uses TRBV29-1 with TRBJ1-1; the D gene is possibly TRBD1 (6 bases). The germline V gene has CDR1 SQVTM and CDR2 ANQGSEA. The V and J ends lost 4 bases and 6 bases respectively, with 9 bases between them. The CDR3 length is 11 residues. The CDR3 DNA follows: TGCAGCGTTGTTAGGGGGGCTGAAGCTTTCTTT. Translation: CSVVRGAEAFF. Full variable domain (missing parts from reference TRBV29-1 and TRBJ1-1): SAVISQKPSRDICQRGTSLTIQCQVDSQVTMMFWYRQQPGQSLTLIATANQGSEATYESGFVIDKFPISRPNLTFSTLTVSNMSPEDSSIYLCSVVRGAEAFFGQGTRLTVV.

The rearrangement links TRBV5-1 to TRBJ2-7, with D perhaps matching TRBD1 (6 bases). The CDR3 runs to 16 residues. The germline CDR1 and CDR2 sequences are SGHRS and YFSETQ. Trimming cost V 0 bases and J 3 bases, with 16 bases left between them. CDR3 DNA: TGCGCCAGCAGCTTGGCCGGGGACAAGAACTACTACGAGCAGTACTTC. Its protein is CASSLAGDKNYYEQYF.

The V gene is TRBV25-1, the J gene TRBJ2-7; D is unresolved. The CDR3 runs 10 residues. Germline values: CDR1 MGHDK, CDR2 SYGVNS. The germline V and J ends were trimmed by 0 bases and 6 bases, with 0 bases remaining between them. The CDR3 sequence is CASSEYEQYF. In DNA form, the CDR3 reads TGTGCCAGCAGTGAATACGAGCAGTACTTC.

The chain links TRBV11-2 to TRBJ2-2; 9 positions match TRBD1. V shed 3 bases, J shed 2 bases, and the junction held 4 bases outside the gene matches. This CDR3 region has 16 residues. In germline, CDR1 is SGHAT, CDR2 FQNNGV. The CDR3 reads CASSFGQGTNTGELFF. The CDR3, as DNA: TGTGCCAGCAGCTTCGGACAGGGGACAAACACCGGGGAGCTGTTTTTT.

CDR3 sequence: CASSPRLAGIGVETQYF. CDR3 DNA: TGTGCCAGCAGCCCACGACTAGCGGGGATAGGAGTAGAGACCCAGTACTTC. V and J are TRBV14 and TRBJ2-5; the match to TRBD2 covers 11 bases. Trimming removed 4 bases from V and 4 bases from J; junction bases left unmatched: 11. The CDR3 consists of 17 residues. CDR1 and CDR2 from the germline V gene are SGHDN and FVKESK.

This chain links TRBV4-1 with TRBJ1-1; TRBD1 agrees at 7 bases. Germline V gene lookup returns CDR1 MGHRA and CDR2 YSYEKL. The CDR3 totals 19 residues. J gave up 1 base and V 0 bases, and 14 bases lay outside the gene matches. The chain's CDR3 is CASSQEPRRRGRGNTEAFF. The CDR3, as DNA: TGCGCCAGCAGCCAAGAACCGAGGAGGAGGGGGCGAGGGAACACTGAAGCTTTCTTT.